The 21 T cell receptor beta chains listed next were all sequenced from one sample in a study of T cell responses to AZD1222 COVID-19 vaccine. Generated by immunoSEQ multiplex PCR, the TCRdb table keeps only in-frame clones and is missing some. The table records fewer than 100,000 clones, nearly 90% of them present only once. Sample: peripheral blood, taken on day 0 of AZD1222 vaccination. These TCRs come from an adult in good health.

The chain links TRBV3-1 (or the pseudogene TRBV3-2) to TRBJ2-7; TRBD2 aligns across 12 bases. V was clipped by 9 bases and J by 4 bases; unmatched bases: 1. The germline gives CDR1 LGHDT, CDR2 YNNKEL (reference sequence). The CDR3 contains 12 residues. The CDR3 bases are TGTGCCAGTGGGACTAGCGGGTACGAGCAGTACTTC. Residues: CASGTSGYEQYF.

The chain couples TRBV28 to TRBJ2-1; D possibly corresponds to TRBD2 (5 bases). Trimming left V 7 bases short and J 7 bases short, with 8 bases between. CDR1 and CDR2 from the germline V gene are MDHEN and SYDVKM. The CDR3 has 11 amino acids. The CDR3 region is CASIAWNEQFF. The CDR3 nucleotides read TGTGCCAGCATAGCGTGGAATGAGCAGTTCTTC.

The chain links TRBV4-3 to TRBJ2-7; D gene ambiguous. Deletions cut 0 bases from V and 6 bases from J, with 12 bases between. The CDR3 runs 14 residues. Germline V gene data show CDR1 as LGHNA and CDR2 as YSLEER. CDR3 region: CASSQETRVREQYF. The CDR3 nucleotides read TGCGCCAGCAGCCAAGAAACCCGGGTACGCGAGCAGTACTTC.

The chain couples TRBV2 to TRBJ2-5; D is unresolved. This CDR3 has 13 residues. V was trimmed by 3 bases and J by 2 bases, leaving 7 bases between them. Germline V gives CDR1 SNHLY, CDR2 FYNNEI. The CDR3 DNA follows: TGTGCCAGCAGTGATAAGCCACAAGAGACCCAGTACTTC. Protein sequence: CASSDKPQETQYF.

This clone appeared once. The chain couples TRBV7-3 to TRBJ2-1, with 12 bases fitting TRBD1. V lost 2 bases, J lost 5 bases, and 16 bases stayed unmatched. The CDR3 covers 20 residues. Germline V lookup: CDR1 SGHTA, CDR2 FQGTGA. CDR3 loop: CASSLLGTGGARIPNNEQFF. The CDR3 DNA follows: TGTGCCAGCAGCTTATTGGGGACAGGGGGCGCGAGAATTCCAAACAATGAGCAGTTCTTC.

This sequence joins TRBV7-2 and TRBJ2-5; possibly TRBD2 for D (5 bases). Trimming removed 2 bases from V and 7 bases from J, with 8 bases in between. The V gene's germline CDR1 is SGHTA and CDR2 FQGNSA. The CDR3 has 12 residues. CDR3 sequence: CASSLSGGTQYF. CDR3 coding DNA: TGTGCCAGCAGCTTAAGCGGCGGGACCCAGTACTTC. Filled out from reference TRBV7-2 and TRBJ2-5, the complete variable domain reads GAGVSQSPSNKVTEKGKDVELRCDPISGHTALYWYRQSLGQGLEFLIYFQGNSAPDKSGLPSDRFSAERTGGSVSTLTIQRTQQEDSAVYLCASSLSGGTQYFGPGTRLLVL.

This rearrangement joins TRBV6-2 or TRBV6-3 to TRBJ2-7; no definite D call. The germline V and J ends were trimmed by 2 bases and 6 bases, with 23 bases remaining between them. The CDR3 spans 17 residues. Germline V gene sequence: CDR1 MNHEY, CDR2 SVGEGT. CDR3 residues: CASSYPLVGVIGSEQYF. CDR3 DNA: TGTGCCAGCAGTTACCCCCTAGTGGGCGTCATCGGAAGCGAGCAGTACTTC.

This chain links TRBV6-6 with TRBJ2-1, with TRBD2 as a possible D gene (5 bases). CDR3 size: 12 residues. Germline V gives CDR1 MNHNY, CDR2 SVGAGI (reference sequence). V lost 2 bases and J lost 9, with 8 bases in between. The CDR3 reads CASSYPRGEQFF. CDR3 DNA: TGTGCCAGCAGTTACCCCCGGGGTGAGCAGTTCTTC.

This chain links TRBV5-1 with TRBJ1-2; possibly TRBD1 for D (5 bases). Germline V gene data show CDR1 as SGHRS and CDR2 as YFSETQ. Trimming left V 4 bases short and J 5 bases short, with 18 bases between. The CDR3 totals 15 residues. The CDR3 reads CASSLNLGTDYGYTF. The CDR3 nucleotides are TGCGCCAGCAGCCTAAATCTCGGGACTGATTATGGCTACACCTTC. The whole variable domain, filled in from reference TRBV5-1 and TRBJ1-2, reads KAGVTQTPRYLIKTRGQQVTLSCSPISGHRSVSWYQQTPGQGLQFLFEYFSETQRNKGNFPGRFSGRQFSNSRSEMNVSTLELGDSALYLCASSLNLGTDYGYTFGSGTRLTVV.

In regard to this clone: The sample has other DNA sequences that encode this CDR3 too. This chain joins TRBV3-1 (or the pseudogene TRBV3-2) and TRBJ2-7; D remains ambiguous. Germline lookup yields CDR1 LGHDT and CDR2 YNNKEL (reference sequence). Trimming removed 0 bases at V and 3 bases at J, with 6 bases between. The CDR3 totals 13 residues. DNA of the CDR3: TGTGCCAGCAGCCAAGAAGGCGGCTACGAGCAGTACTTC. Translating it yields CASSQEGGYEQYF.

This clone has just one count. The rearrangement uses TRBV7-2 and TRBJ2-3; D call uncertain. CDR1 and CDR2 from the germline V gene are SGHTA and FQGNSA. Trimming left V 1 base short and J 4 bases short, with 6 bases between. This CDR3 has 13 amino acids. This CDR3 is CASSLGLADTQYF. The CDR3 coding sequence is TGTGCCAGCAGCTTAGGATTAGCAGATACGCAGTATTTT.

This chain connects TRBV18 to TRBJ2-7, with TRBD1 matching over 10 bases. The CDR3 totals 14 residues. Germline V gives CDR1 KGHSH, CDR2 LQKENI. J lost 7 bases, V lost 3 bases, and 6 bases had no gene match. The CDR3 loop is CASSPPGQGFEQYF. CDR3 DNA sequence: TGTGCCAGCTCACCTCCGGGACAGGGGTTTGAGCAGTACTTC.

CDR3 in amino acids: CASSLHPVRMNTEAFF. The CDR3 DNA reads as TGTGCCAGCTCACTCCACCCTGTCAGGATGAACACTGAAGCTTTCTTT. This sequence joins TRBV18 and TRBJ1-1; D unclear. Germline V gene data show CDR1 as KGHSH and CDR2 as LQKENI. CDR3 length: 16 residues. V lost 4 bases and J 0 bases, leaving 15 bases between the germline ends. The full variable domain, in which reference TRBV18 and TRBJ1-1 provide the parts outside the CDR3, is NAGVMQNPRHLVRRRGQEARLRCSPMKGHSHVYWYRQLPEEGLKFMVYLQKENIIDESGMPKERFSAEFPKEGPSILRIQQVVRGDSAAYFCASSLHPVRMNTEAFFGQGTRLTVV.

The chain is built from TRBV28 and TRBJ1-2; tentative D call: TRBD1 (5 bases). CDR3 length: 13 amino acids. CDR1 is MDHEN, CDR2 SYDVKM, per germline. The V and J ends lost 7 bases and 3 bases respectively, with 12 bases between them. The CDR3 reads CASKKGSDYGYTF. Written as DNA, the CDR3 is TGTGCCAGCAAAAAGGGGTCGGACTATGGCTACACCTTC.

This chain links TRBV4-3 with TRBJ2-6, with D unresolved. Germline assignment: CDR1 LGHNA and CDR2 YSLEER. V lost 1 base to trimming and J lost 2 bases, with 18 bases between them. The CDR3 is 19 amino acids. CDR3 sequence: CASSQVSGNKRAGANVLTF. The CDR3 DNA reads TGCGCCAGCAGCCAAGTATCTGGGAATAAAAGAGCTGGGGCCAACGTCCTGACTTTC.

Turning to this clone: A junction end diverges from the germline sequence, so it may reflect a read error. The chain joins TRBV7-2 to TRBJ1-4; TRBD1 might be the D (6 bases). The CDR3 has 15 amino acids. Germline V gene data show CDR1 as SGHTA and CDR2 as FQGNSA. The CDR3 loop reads CASSLAGGLNEKLFF. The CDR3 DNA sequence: TGTGCCAGCAGTTTAGCCGGGGGCCTTAATGAAAAACTGTTTTTT.

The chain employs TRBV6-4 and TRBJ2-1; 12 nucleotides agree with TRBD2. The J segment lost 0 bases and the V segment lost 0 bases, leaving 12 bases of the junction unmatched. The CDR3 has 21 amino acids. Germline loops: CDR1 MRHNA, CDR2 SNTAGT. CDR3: CASSDSIGGLAGGSSYNEQFF. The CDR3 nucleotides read TGTGCCAGCAGTGACTCGATAGGAGGTCTAGCGGGAGGGAGCTCCTACAATGAGCAGTTCTTC.

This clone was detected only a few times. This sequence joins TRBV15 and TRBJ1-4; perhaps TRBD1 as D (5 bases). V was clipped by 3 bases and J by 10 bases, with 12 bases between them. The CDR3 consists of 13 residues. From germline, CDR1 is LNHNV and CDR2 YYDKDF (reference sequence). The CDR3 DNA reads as TGTGCCACCAGCAGGGAGACAGTGCCAAAACTGTTTTTT. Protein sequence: CATSRETVPKLFF.

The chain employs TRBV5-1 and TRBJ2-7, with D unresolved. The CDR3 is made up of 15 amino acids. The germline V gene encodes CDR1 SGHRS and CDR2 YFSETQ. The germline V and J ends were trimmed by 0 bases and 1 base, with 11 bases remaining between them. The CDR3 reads CASSLVASASYEQYF. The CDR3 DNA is TGCGCCAGCAGCTTGGTAGCCAGCGCATCCTACGAGCAGTACTTC.

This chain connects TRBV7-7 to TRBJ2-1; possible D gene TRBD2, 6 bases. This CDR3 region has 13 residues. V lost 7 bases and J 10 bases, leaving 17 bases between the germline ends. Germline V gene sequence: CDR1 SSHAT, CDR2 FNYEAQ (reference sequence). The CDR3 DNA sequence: TGTGCCAGCACCAGACTAGAGGGCAGAGAGCAGTTCTTC. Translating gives CASTRLEGREQFF.

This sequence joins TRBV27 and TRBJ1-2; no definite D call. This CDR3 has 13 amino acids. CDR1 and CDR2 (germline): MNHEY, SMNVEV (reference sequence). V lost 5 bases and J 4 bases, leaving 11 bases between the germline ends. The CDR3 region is CASSPQVTYGYTF. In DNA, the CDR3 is TGTGCCAGCAGTCCGCAGGTGACCTATGGCTACACCTTC.